The clone carrying this T cell receptor beta chain showed up just a few times. Its antigen is currently unknown. The study ran its PCR with 60 Vbeta and 13 Jbeta primers. The authors' processing: It was a later analysis that counted about 80 million unique TCR beta chains, of which about 10 million were shared. Repertoires were generated with immunoSEQ multiplex PCR, while TCRdb's copy carries only in-frame clones and drops some. That table is the source of V, J and clone size, and D and trimming were worked out from the DNA. The table has 150,000 or so clones, 65% to 80% seen once. These data are taken from a study of cytomegalovirus exposure and HLA in healthy donors. General observations from the study: An analysis that came later showed most CMV-associated TCR beta chains appearing HLA-restricted.

This CDR3 comprises 18 residues. V lost 3 bases to trimming and J lost 4 bases, with 25 bases between them. CDR1 and CDR2 from the germline V gene are SEHNR and FQNEAQ (reference sequence). V is TRBV7-9 and J is TRBJ2-7, with a tentative D call TRBD1 (9 bases). This receptor was identified in a male donor in good health and CMV-seronegative. The sequencing sample was made of PBMCs. Written as DNA, the CDR3 is TGTGCCAGCAGCTTGACGCTAGCGGGTACCGGGACAGGGTACGAGCAGTACTTC. Amino acid sequence: CASSLTLAGTGTGYEQYF. Together with reference TRBV7-9 and TRBJ2-7, the CDR3 gives the full variable domain: DTGVSQNPRHKITKRGQNVTFRCDPISEHNRLYWYRQTLGQGPEFLTYFQNEAQLEKSRLLSDRFSAERPKGSFSTLEIQRTEQGDSAMYLCASSLTLAGTGTGYEQYFGPGTRLTVT.